Included here is one T cell receptor beta chain sequence, with context. This sample is part of a study of T-cell reconstitution after alpha-beta-depleted transplantation in children. A TCRbeta library incorporating unique molecular identifiers was prepared. TCRdb re-derived calls from the PCR reads in MiXCR, one entry per CDR3 protein. The sample carries a few hundred thousand distinct CDR3 sequences, about 9.4% recorded once. The material sequenced was PBMCs from the stem cell graft donor, taken from the stem cell graft. This sequence originates from a human donor who donated a stem cell graft to a child with acute lymphoblastic leukemia.

CDR3 in DNA: TGTGCCAGCAGCTGGCCACGACTAGCGGGGGGCTACAATGAGCAGTTCTTC. It encodes CASSWPRLAGGYNEQFF. This sequence joins TRBV7-2 and TRBJ2-1; 13 bases align to TRBD2. Per germline, CDR1 SGHTA and CDR2 FQGNSA. With V trimmed by 4 bases and J by 3 bases, 6 bases remained unmatched. CDR3 length: 17 residues.